These 21 T cell receptor beta chains originate from one sample sequenced in a study of shared clonotypes between healthy human individuals. Libraries were prepared by immunoSEQ multiplex PCR; TCRdb keeps only in-frame clonotypes and omits some of them. The sample gives 2 million to 2.5 million clones, 85% to 95% of which show up once; 0.1% to 0.15% is in the top ten. Source material: naive CD4+ T cells sorted from blood. Subset indicated: CD45RA+ positively selected. These receptors came from a man between 18 and 35 years old in good health.

The rearrangement joins TRBV5-1 to TRBJ2-7, with 10 bases matching TRBD2. The germline gives CDR1 SGHRS, CDR2 YFSETQ. V lost 0 bases and J lost 5; bases outside the gene matches: 8. The CDR3 contains 16 residues. The CDR3 sequence is CASSLAASGRADEQYF. CDR3 bases: TGCGCCAGCAGCTTGGCCGCTAGCGGGAGAGCGGACGAGCAGTACTTC. Supplemented by reference TRBV5-1 and TRBJ2-7, the full variable domain reads KAGVTQTPRYLIKTRGQQVTLSCSPISGHRSVSWYQQTPGQGLQFLFEYFSETQRNKGNFPGRFSGRQFSNSRSEMNVSTLELGDSALYLCASSLAASGRADEQYFGPGTRLTVT.

CDR3 sequence: CASSVRTDTQYF. CDR3 bases: TGTGCCAGCAGTGTTCGCACAGATACGCAGTATTTT. The rearrangement joins TRBV28 to TRBJ2-3; no reliable D call. This CDR3 comprises 12 residues. V was clipped by 5 bases and J by 1 base, with 4 bases between them. Germline loops: CDR1 MDHEN, CDR2 SYDVKM.

CDR3 amino acids: CAISESRGGTTNEKLFF. The CDR3 nucleotides read TGTGCCATCAGTGAGTCGAGGGGCGGGACAACTAATGAAAAACTGTTTTTT. J is TRBJ1-4 and V is TRBV10-3; D perhaps matches TRBD1 (5 bases). The CDR3 extends over 17 amino acids. Trimming pared 0 bases from V and 0 bases from J, leaving 11 bases between. The germline CDR1 and CDR2 sequences are ENHRY and SYGVKD.

A single count supports this clone. The chain joins TRBV11-3 to TRBJ2-3; D tentatively reads TRBD1 or TRBD2 (5 bases each). The V gene's germline CDR1 is SGHNT and CDR2 YENEEA. Deletions cut 5 bases from V and 5 bases from J, with 17 bases between. This CDR3 spans 15 amino acids. CDR3 in amino acids: CASSVGTSPLDTQYF. The CDR3 DNA reads TGTGCCAGCAGCGTCGGGACCTCCCCCCTAGATACGCAGTATTTT. Using reference TRBV11-3 and TRBJ2-3 for the parts outside the CDR3, the full variable domain is EAGVVQSPRYKIIEKKQPVAFWCNPISGHNTLYWYLQNLGQGPELLIRYENEEAVDDSQLPKDRFSAERLKGVDSTLKIQPAELGDSAVYLCASSVGTSPLDTQYFGPGTRLTVL.

The chain recombines TRBV6-1 with TRBJ2-7; 12 bases fit TRBD2. The CDR3 runs 15 residues. The trim removed 8 bases at V and 1 base at J, leaving 6 bases unmatched. Germline V gene data show CDR1 as MNHNS and CDR2 as SASEGT. The CDR3 DNA is TGTGCCAGCCGAAACGGACTAGCGGGATCCTACGAGCAGTACTTC. This encodes CASRNGLAGSYEQYF.

As for this clone: This CDR3 is also generated by other DNA sequences in the sample. This chain links TRBV5-1 with TRBJ2-2; 8 positions agree with TRBD1. The germline gives CDR1 SGHRS, CDR2 YFSETQ. The junction had 3 bases not matched to a gene; V was cut back by 5 bases and J by 0 bases. CDR3 length: 15 amino acids. CDR3 loop: CASSRTGTNTGELFF. CDR3 nucleotides: TGCGCCAGCAGTCGGACAGGGACGAACACCGGGGAGCTGTTTTTT.

The gene calls are TRBV15 and TRBJ2-7; D is possibly TRBD2 (6 bases). Germline assignment: CDR1 LNHNV and CDR2 YYDKDF (reference sequence). The CDR3 covers 13 residues. The ends were cut back, 0 bases at V and 5 bases at J, with 8 bases in the middle. The CDR3 nucleotides read TGTGCCACCAGCAGAGATCCGGGGGACGAGCAGTACTTC. Translation gives CATSRDPGDEQYF.

CDR3 residues: CASSLFSTDTQYF. Written as DNA, the CDR3 is TGTGCCAGCAGCCTATTTAGCACAGATACGCAGTATTTT. The gene calls are TRBV5-4 and TRBJ2-3; D is ambiguous. V was cut by 4 bases and J by 0 bases, with 6 bases left in between. There are 13 residues in the CDR3. Per germline, CDR1 SGHNT and CDR2 YYREEE (reference sequence).

The rearrangement uses TRBV5-1 and TRBJ2-7, with TRBD1 matching over 9 bases. Germline V gene lookup returns CDR1 SGHRS and CDR2 YFSETQ. The CDR3 length is 14 residues. V was pared by 4 bases and J by 4 bases, with 6 bases of the junction left unmatched. CDR3: CASSPGDRGYEQYF. The DNA for the CDR3 is TGCGCCAGCAGCCCCGGTGACAGGGGGTACGAGCAGTACTTC.

In DNA, the CDR3 is TGTGCCAGTAGTCCGGGGCGGGAGGGCAATCAGCCCCAGCATTTT. This encodes CASSPGREGNQPQHF. The genes are TRBV19 and TRBJ1-5, with a possible D match to TRBD1 (5 bases). The CDR3 sequence is 15 residues long. The V end was cut by 5 bases, the J end by 2 bases, with 13 bases between. From germline, CDR1 is LNHDA and CDR2 SQIVND (reference sequence).

The rearrangement joins TRBV9 to TRBJ2-3; 8 bases are shared with TRBD2. The CDR3 spans 16 residues. Germline loops: CDR1 SGDLS, CDR2 YYNGEE. V lost 0 bases and J lost 3; bases outside the gene matches: 6. The CDR3 sequence: CASSVGGSGKTDTQYF. The CDR3 DNA is TGTGCCAGCAGCGTAGGAGGTAGCGGGAAGACAGATACGCAGTATTTT.

The chain uses TRBV9 and TRBJ2-3; D gene unclear. Germline V lookup: CDR1 SGDLS, CDR2 YYNGEE. Trimming removed 3 bases from V and 1 base from J, with 24 bases in between. This CDR3 comprises 19 residues. CDR3 region: CASSARRSVGGEGTDTQYF. The CDR3 nucleotides are TGTGCCAGCAGCGCACGTAGATCCGTAGGCGGCGAGGGCACAGATACGCAGTATTTT.

On this clone: Other DNA variants within this sample encode the same CDR3. The V and J genes are TRBV5-4 and TRBJ2-5; D is unresolved. Trimming left V 1 base short and J 1 base short, with 5 bases between. Per the germline V gene, CDR1 is SGHNT and CDR2 is YYREEE (reference sequence). This CDR3 region has 13 residues. The CDR3 loop is CASSLPGQETQYF. DNA of the CDR3: TGTGCCAGCAGCTTGCCTGGCCAAGAGACCCAGTACTTC.

This chain connects TRBV14 to TRBJ2-7; D remains unclear. The germline V gene has CDR1 SGHDN and CDR2 FVKESK. The V end lost 1 base, the J end lost 6 bases, and 7 bases lay between the germline ends. The CDR3 runs to 12 residues. The CDR3 region is CASSQVIGEQYF. The DNA for the CDR3 is TGTGCCAGCAGCCAAGTAATCGGCGAGCAGTACTTC.

The genes are TRBV9 and TRBJ1-2, with no clear D. V lost 0 bases, J lost 8 bases, and 11 bases lay in between. CDR3 length: 13 amino acids. Germline V lookup: CDR1 SGDLS, CDR2 YYNGEE. In nucleotides, the CDR3 is TGTGCCAGCAGCGTAGATTCCGAGGGAGGCTACACCTTC. Protein: CASSVDSEGGYTF. Based on the CDR3 plus reference TRBV9 and TRBJ1-2, the full variable domain is DSGVTQTPKHLITATGQRVTLRCSPRSGDLSVYWYQQSLDQGLQFLIQYYNGEERAKGNILERFSAQQFPDLHSELNLSSLELGDSALYFCASSVDSEGGYTFGSGTRLTVV.

J is TRBJ2-7 and V is TRBV2, with D perhaps TRBD1 (5 bases). The germline V and J ends were trimmed by 6 bases and 6 bases, with 15 bases remaining between them. Germline V gene lookup returns CDR1 SNHLY and CDR2 FYNNEI. The CDR3 covers 13 residues. This CDR3 is CASRPTQGSEQYF. CDR3 nucleotide sequence: TGTGCCAGCAGGCCCACCCAGGGAAGCGAGCAGTACTTC.

This sequence joins TRBV5-1 and TRBJ2-5; D may be TRBD1 (5 bases). The closer fit of TRBJ2-7 to the DNA end suggests the J call may be wrong. The CDR3 runs to 15 residues. Germline V gives CDR1 SGHRS, CDR2 YFSETQ. The CDR3 nucleotides read TGCGCCAGCAGCTCAGGAACAGGACCCTCCTACGAGCAGTACTTC. It codes for CASSSGTGPSYEQYF.

J is TRBJ1-1 and V is TRBV7-9; D is unresolved. V lost 5 bases, J lost 8 bases, and 18 bases lay in between. Germline V lookup: CDR1 SEHNR, CDR2 FQNEAQ (reference sequence). The CDR3 is 14 residues long. The CDR3, as DNA: TGTGCCAGCAGCCCGATGGCCGGGGAGGCGGAAGCTTTCTTT. It specifies CASSPMAGEAEAFF.

The rearrangement uses TRBV18 and TRBJ2-7; 7 bases agree with TRBD1. The V gene's germline CDR1 is KGHSH and CDR2 LQKENI. J was trimmed by 3 bases and V by 4 bases; bases with no gene match: 6. This CDR3 is 14 amino acids long. In DNA form, the CDR3 reads TGTGCCAGCTCACTCGGACAGGAAGGCTACGAGCAGTACTTC. Protein sequence: CASSLGQEGYEQYF.

Concerning this clone: Other DNA sequences in the same sample also yield this CDR3. The chain joins TRBV7-2 to TRBJ2-5; D gene uncertain. The germline V and J ends were trimmed by 1 base and 2 bases, with 8 bases remaining between them. CDR1 and CDR2 from the germline V gene are SGHTA and FQGNSA. The CDR3 is 14 amino acids. CDR3 loop: CASSLVGAQETQYF. For the CDR3, the DNA is TGTGCCAGCAGCTTAGTCGGAGCGCAAGAGACCCAGTACTTC.

The J gene is TRBJ2-5, the V gene TRBV9; D possibly corresponds to TRBD2 (6 bases). V lost 3 bases, J lost 4 bases, and 10 bases lay in between. The CDR3 totals 13 residues. CDR1 SGDLS and CDR2 YYNGEE come from the germline V gene. DNA of the CDR3: TGTGCCAGCAGCGGCGGGACTGTAGAGACCCAGTACTTC. This codes for CASSGGTVETQYF.